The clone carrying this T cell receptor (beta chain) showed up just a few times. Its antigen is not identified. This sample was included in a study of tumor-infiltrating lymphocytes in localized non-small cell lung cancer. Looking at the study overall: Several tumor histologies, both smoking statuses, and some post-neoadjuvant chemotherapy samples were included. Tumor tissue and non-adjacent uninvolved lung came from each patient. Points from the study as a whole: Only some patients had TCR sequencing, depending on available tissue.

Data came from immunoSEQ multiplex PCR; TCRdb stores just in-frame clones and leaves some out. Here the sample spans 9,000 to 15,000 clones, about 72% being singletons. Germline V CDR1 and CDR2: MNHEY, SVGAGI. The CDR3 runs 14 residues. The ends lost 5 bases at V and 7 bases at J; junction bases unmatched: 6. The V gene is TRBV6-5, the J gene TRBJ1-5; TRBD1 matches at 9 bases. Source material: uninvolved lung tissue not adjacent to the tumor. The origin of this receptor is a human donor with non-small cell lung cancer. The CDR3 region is CASSRTGDGQPQHF. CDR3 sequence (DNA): TGTGCCAGCAGTAGGACAGGGGACGGGCAGCCCCAGCATTTT.